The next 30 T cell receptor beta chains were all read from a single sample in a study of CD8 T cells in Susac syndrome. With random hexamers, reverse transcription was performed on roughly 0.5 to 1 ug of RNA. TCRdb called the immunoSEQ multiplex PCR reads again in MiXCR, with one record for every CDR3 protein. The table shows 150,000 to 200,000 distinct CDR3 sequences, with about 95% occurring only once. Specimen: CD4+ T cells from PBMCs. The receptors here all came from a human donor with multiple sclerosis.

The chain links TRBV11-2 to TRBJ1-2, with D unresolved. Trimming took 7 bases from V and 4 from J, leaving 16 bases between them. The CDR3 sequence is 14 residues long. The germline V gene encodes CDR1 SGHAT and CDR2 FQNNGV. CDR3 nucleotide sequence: TGTGCCAGCACCCCCAGTCGCGGGATCTATGGCTACACCTTC. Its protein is CASTPSRGIYGYTF.

CDR3 region: CSAREGLAGGNEQFF. In DNA, the CDR3 is TGCAGTGCTAGAGAGGGACTAGCGGGAGGGAATGAGCAGTTCTTC. The rearrangement uses TRBV20-1 and TRBJ2-1; 16 bases align to TRBD2. CDR1 and CDR2 from the germline V gene are DFQATT and SNEGSKA (reference sequence). There are 15 residues in the CDR3. V gave up 0 bases and J gave up 7 bases; unmatched junction bases: 0.

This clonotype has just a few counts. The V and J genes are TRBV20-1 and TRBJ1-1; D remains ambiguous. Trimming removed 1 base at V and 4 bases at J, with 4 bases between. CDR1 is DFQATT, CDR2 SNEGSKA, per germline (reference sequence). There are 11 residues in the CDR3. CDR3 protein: CSARGGTEAFF. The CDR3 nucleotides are TGCAGTGCTAGAGGGGGCACTGAAGCTTTCTTT.

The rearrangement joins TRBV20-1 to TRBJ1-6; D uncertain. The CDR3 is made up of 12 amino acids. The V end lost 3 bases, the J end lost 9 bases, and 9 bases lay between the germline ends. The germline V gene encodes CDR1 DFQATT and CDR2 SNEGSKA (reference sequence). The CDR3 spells CSARRESSPLHF. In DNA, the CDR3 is TGCAGTGCTAGGAGAGAGAGTTCACCCCTCCACTTT.

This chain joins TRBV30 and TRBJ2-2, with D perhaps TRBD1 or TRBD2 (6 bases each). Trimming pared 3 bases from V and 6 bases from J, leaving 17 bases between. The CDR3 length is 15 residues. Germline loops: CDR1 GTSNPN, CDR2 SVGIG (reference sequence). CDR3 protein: CAWRKGGLQSGELFF. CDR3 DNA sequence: TGTGCCTGGAGAAAAGGGGGACTTCAGTCCGGGGAGCTGTTTTTT.

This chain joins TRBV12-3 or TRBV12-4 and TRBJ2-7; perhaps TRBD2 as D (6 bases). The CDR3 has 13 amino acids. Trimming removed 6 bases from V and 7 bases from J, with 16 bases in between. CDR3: CASSPPVGGEQYF. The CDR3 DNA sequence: TGTGCCAGCAGCCCCCCCGTGGGGGGTGAGCAGTACTTC.

The CDR3 protein is CASKLTGGSEQFF. The CDR3 region has the DNA TGTGCCAGCAAACTGACGGGAGGGAGTGAGCAGTTCTTC. The chain links TRBV7-2 to TRBJ2-1; 8 positions agree with TRBD2. Germline CDR1 reads SGHTA; CDR2 reads FQGNSA. V lost 7 bases and J lost 9; bases outside the gene matches: 8. This CDR3 is 13 amino acids long. The whole variable domain, filled in from reference TRBV7-2 and TRBJ2-1, reads GAGVSQSPSNKVTEKGKDVELRCDPISGHTALYWYRQSLGQGLEFLIYFQGNSAPDKSGLPSDRFSAERTGGSVSTLTIQRTQQEDSAVYLCASKLTGGSEQFFGPGTRLTVL.

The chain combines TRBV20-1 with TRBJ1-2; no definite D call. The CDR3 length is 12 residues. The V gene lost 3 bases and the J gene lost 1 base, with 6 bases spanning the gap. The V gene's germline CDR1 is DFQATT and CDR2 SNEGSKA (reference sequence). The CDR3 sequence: CSASDDNYGYTF. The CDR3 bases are TGCAGTGCTAGCGACGATAACTATGGCTACACCTTC.

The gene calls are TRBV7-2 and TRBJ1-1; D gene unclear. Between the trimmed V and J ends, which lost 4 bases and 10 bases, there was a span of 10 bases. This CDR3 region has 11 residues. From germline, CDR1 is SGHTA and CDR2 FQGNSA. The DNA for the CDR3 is TGTGCCAGCAGCTCCAGACAAGCAGCTTTCTTT. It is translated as CASSSRQAAFF. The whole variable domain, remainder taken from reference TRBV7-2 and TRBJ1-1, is GAGVSQSPSNKVTEKGKDVELRCDPISGHTALYWYRQSLGQGLEFLIYFQGNSAPDKSGLPSDRFSAERTGGSVSTLTIQRTQQEDSAVYLCASSSRQAAFFGQGTRLTVV.

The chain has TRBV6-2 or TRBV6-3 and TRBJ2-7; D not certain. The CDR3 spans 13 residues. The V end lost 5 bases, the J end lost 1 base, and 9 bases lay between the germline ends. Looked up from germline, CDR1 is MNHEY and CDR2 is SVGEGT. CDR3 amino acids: CASSGVLSYEQYF. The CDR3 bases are TGTGCCAGCAGTGGGGTATTGTCCTACGAGCAGTACTTC.

CDR3 in amino acids: CAGQGLGYTF. The DNA of the CDR3 is TGTGCCGGACAGGGTCTTGGCTACACCTTC. This chain links TRBV30 with TRBJ1-2, with 8 bases aligning to TRBD1. Trimming cost V 8 bases and J 7 bases; bases outside gene matches: 3. Germline V CDR1 and CDR2: GTSNPN, SVGIG (reference sequence). The CDR3 consists of 10 residues.

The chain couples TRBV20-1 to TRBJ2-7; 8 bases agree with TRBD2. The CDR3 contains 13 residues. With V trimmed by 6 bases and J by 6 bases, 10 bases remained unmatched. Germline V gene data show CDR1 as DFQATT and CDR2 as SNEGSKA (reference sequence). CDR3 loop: CSASPGGNSEQYF. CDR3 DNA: TGCAGTGCATCGCCGGGAGGGAATAGCGAGCAGTACTTC.

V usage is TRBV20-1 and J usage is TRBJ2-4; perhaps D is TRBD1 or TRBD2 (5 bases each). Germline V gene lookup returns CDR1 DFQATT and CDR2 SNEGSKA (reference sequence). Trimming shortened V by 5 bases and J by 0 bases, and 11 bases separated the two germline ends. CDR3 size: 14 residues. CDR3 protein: CSAPGTVAKNIQYF. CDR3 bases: TGCAGTGCTCCCGGGACCGTAGCCAAAAACATTCAGTACTTC.

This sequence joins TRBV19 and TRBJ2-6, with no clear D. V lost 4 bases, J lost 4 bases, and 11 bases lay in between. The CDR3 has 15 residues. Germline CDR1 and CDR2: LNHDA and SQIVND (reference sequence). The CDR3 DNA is TGTGCCAGTAGTAGGGTGTTCTCGGGGGCCAACGTCCTGACTTTC. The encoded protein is CASSRVFSGANVLTF. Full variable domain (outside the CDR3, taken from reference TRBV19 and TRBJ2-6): DGGITQSPKYLFRKEGQNVTLSCEQNLNHDAMYWYRQDPGQGLRLIYYSQIVNDFQKGDIAEGYSVSREKKESFPLTVTSAQKNPTAFYLCASSRVFSGANVLTFGAGSRLTVL.

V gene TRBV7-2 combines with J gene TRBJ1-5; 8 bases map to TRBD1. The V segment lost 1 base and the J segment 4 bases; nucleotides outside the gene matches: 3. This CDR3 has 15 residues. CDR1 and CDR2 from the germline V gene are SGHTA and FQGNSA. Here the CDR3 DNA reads TGTGCCAGCAGCTTAGTGGGACAGGCGAATCAGCCCCAGCATTTT. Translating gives CASSLVGQANQPQHF.

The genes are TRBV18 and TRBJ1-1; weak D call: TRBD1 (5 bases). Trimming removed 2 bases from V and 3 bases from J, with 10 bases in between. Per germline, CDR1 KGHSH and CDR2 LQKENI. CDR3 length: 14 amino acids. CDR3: CASSPVLRDTEAFF. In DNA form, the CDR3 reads TGTGCCAGCTCACCAGTCCTCAGGGACACTGAAGCTTTCTTT.

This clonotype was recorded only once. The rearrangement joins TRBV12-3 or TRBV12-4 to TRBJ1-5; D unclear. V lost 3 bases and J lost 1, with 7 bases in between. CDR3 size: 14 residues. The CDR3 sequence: CASSFVESNQPQHF. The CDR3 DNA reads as TGTGCCAGCAGTTTCGTGGAAAGCAATCAGCCCCAGCATTTT.

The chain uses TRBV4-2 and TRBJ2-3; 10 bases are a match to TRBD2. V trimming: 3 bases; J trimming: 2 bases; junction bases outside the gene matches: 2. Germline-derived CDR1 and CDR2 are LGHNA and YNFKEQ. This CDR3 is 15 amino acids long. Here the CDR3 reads CASSQLAGDTDTQYF. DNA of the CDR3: TGTGCCAGCAGCCAGCTAGCGGGGGACACAGATACGCAGTATTTT.

The CDR3 loop is CSASVTSGKLTDTQYF. CDR3 coding DNA: TGCAGTGCTAGCGTTACTAGCGGGAAACTCACAGATACGCAGTATTTT. The V and J genes are TRBV20-1 and TRBJ2-3, with 10 bases fitting TRBD2. The length of the CDR3 is 16 residues. CDR1 and CDR2 from the germline V gene are DFQATT and SNEGSKA (reference sequence). V was clipped by 3 bases and J by 2 bases; unmatched bases: 8.

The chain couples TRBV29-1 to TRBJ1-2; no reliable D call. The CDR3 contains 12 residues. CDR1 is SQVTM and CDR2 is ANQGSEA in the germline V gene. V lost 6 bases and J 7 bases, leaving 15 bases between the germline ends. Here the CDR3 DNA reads TGCAGCGTGCCCCTGATAGCGGGTGGCTACACCTTC. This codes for CSVPLIAGGYTF.

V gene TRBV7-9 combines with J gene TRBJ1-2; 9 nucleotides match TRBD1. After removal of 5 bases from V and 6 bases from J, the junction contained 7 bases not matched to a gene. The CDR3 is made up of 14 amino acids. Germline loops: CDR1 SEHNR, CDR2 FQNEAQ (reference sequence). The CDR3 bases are TGTGCCAGCAGCGTATCCGGGACAGGGAATGGCTACACCTTC. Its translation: CASSVSGTGNGYTF.

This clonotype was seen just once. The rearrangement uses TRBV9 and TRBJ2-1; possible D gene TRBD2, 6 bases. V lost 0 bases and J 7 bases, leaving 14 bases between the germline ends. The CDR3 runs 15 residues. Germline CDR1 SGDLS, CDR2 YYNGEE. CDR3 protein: CASSVAGAGPNEQFF. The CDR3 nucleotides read TGTGCCAGCAGCGTAGCTGGGGCGGGGCCAAATGAGCAGTTCTTC.

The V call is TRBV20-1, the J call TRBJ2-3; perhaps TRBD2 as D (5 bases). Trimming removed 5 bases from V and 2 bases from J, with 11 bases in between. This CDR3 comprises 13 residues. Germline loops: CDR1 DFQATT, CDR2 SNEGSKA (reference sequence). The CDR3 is CSASSRLTDTQYF. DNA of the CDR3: TGCAGTGCTTCTAGCCGACTCACAGATACGCAGTATTTT.

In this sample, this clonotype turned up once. The CDR3 region is CSVPGVAGVYEQYF. In DNA, the CDR3 is TGCAGCGTTCCCGGGGTAGCGGGAGTATACGAGCAGTACTTC. The chain is built from TRBV29-1 and TRBJ2-7; TRBD2 aligns across 9 bases. Germline lookup yields CDR1 SQVTM and CDR2 ANQGSEA. The CDR3 spans 14 residues. V lost 5 bases, J lost 4 bases, and 9 bases stayed unmatched.

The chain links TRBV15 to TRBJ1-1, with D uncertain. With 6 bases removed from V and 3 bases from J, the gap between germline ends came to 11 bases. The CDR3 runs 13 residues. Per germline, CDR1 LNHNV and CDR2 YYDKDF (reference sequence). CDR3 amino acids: CATRTTEDTEAFF. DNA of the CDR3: TGTGCCACCAGAACAACCGAGGACACTGAAGCTTTCTTT.

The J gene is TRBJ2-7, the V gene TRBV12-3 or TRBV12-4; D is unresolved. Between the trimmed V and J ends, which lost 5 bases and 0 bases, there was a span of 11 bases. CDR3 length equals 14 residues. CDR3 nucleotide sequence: TGTGCCAGCAGTCTCTGGGCGGACTCCTACGAGCAGTACTTC. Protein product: CASSLWADSYEQYF.

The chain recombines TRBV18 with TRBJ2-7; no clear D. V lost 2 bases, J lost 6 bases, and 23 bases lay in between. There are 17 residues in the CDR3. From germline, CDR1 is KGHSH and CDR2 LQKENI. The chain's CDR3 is CASSPTIQTPELGEQYF. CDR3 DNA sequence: TGTGCCAGCTCACCAACGATTCAGACCCCGGAACTGGGCGAGCAGTACTTC.

The CDR3 DNA sequence: TGCAGTGCTAAGACGGTCGGAGGAAATCAGCCCCAGCATTTT. It yields the protein CSAKTVGGNQPQHF. This sequence joins TRBV20-1 and TRBJ1-5; no firm D call. The CDR3 consists of 14 residues. CDR1 DFQATT and CDR2 SNEGSKA come from the germline V gene (reference sequence). V dropped 4 bases and J dropped 4 bases, with 14 bases sitting between them.

The CDR3 spells CARNSGGTDTQYF. The CDR3 DNA follows: TGTGCCCGAAATAGCGGGGGCACAGATACGCAGTATTTT. The chain is built from TRBV30 and TRBJ2-3; TRBD2 aligns across 8 bases. The length of the CDR3 is 13 residues. Germline V CDR1 and CDR2: GTSNPN, SVGIG (reference sequence). The V segment lost 8 bases and the J segment 1 base; nucleotides outside the gene matches: 5.

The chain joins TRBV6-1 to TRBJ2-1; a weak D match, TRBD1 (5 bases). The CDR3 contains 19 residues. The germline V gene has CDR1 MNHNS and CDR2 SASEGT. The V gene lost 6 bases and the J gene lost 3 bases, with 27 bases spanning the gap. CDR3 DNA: TGTGCCAGCAGCCACCGCGCGAATAGTCAGGGTGCCCACTACAATGAGCAGTTCTTC. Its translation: CASSHRANSQGAHYNEQFF.